This T cell receptor beta chain was recovered during a study of T cell changes during pregnancy in multiple sclerosis. Sequenced by immunoSEQ multiplex PCR; TCRdb stores in-frame clones only, minus some. The data hold under 45,000 clones, with roughly 95% observed a single time. Sequencing used peripheral blood, obtained in the second trimester of pregnancy. The receptor was derived from a female donor with multiple sclerosis, enrolled in a pregnancy study.

The CDR3 loop is CSGGENTIYF. The CDR3 region has the DNA TGCAGCGGGGGAGAAAACACCATATATTTT. The chain is built from TRBV29-1 and TRBJ1-3; no firm D call. Looked up from germline, CDR1 is SQVTM and CDR2 is ANQGSEA. The CDR3 is 10 residues long. V was pared by 7 bases and J by 6 bases, with 7 bases between. Drawing the rest from reference TRBV29-1 and TRBJ1-3, the complete variable domain is SAVISQKPSRDICQRGTSLTIQCQVDSQVTMMFWYRQQPGQSLTLIATANQGSEATYESGFVIDKFPISRPNLTFSTLTVSNMSPEDSSIYLCSGGENTIYFGEGSWLTVV.